This T cell receptor beta chain was identified in a study of PD-1 blockade in classical Hodgkin lymphoma. Noted time point: cycle 4 day 1 (C4D1), after less than seven weeks of nivolumab. Every single patient, without exception, relapsed after autologous stem cell transplantation, and brentuximab vedotin exposure varied. This clone was detected only a few times. The method was immunoSEQ multiplex PCR; TCRdb's version includes in-frame clones alone and lacks a portion of them. The data contain 30,000 or so clones, around four fifths of them singletons. This clonotype was obtained from a human donor with classical Hodgkin lymphoma. Sequencing used peripheral blood mononuclear cells (PBMCs), obtained before the fourth cycle of nivolumab.

CDR3 region: CAISDFNEKLFF. DNA of the CDR3: TGTGCCATCAGTGATTTTAATGAAAAACTGTTTTTT. The chain has TRBV10-3 and TRBJ1-4; D ambiguous. The CDR3 sequence is 12 residues long. V was pared by 3 bases and J by 4 bases, with 3 bases between. Germline loops: CDR1 ENHRY, CDR2 SYGVKD.